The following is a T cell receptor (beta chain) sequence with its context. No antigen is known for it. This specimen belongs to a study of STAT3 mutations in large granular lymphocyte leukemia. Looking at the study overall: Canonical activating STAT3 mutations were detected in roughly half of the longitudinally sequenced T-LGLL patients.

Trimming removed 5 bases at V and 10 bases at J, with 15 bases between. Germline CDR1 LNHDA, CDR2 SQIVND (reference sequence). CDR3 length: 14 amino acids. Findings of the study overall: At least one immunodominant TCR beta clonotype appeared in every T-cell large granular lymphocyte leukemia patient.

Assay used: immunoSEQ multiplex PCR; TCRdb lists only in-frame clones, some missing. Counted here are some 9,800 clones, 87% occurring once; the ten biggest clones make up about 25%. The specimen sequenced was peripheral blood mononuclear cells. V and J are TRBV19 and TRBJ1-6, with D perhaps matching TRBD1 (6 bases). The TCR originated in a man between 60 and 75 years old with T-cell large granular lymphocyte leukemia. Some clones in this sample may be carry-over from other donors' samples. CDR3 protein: CASSYPDRTSPLHF. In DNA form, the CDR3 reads TGTGCCAGTAGTTACCCGGACAGAACCTCACCCCTCCACTTT.